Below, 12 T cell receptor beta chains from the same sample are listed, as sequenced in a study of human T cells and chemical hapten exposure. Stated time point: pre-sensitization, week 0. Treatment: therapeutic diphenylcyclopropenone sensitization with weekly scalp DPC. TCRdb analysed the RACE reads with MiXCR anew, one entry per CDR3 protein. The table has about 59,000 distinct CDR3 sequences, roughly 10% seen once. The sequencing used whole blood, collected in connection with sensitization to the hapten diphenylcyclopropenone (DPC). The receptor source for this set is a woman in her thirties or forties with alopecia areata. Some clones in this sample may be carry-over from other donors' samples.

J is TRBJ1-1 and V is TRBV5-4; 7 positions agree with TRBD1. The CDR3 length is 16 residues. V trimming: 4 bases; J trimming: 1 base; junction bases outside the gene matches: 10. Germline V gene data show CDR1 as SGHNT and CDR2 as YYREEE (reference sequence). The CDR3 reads CASSIRRGLGNTEAFF. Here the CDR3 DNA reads TGTGCCAGCAGCATACGCAGGGGGTTGGGGAACACTGAAGCTTTCTTT.

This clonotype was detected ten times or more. In DNA, the CDR3 is TGTGCCAGTAGTCCGATAGGGAGTCCAACCCACACCTTC. Its translation is CASSPIGSPTHTF. J is TRBJ1-2 and V is TRBV19; D remains ambiguous. Per the germline V gene, CDR1 is LNHDA and CDR2 is SQIVND (reference sequence). The CDR3 spans 13 residues. Trimming stripped 5 bases from V and 12 bases from J, with 19 bases between.

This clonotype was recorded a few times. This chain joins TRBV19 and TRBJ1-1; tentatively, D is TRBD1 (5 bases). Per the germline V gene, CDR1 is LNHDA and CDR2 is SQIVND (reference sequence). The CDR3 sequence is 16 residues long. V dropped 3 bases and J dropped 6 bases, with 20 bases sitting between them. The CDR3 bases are TGTGCCAGTAGTATTCACTGGGGGGGTGGCAAGCCTGAAGCTTTCTTT. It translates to CASSIHWGGGKPEAFF. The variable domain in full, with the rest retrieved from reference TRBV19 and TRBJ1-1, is DGGITQSPKYLFRKEGQNVTLSCEQNLNHDAMYWYRQDPGQGLRLIYYSQIVNDFQKGDIAEGYSVSREKKESFPLTVTSAQKNPTAFYLCASSIHWGGGKPEAFFGQGTRLTVV.

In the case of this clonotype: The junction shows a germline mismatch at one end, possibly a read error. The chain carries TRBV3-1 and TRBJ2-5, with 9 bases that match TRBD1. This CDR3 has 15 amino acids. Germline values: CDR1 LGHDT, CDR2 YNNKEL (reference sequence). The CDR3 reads CANSAGTGFGETQYF. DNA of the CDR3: TGTGCCAACAGCGCCGGGACAGGGTTTGGAGAGACCCAGTACTTC.

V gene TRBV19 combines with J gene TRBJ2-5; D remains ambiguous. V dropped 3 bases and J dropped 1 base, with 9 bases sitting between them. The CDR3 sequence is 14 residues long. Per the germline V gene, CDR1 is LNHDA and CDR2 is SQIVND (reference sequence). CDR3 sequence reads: CASSIGRGQETQYF. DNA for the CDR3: TGTGCCAGTAGTATTGGCCGAGGCCAAGAGACCCAGTACTTC.

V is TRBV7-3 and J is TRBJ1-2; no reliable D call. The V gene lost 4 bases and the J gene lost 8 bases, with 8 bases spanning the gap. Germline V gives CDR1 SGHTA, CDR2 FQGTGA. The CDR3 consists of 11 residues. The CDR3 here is CASSSGVGYTF. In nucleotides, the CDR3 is TGTGCCAGCAGCTCCGGGGTAGGCTACACCTTC.

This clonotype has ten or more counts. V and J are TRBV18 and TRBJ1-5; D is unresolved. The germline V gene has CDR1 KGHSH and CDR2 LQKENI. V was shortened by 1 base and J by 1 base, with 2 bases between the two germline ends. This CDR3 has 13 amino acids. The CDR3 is CASSPQSNQPQHF. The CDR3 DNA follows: TGTGCCAGCTCACCACAAAGCAATCAGCCCCAGCATTTT. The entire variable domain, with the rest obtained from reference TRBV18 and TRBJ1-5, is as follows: NAGVMQNPRHLVRRRGQEARLRCSPMKGHSHVYWYRQLPEEGLKFMVYLQKENIIDESGMPKERFSAEFPKEGPSILRIQQVVRGDSAAYFCASSPQSNQPQHFGDGTRLSIL.

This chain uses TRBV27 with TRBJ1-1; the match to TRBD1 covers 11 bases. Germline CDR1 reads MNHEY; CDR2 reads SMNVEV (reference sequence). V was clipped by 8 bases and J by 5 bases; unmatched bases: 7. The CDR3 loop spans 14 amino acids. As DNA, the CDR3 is TGTGCCAGCTCCTACCGGGACAGGGGGACTGAAGCTTTCTTT. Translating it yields CASSYRDRGTEAFF.

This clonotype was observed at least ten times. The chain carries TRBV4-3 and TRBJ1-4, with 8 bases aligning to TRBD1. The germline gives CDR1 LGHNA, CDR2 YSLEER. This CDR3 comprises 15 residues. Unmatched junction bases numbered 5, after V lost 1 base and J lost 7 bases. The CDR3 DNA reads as TGCGCCAGCAGCCAAGGGAGACAGGGGAGTGAAAAACTGTTTTTT. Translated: CASSQGRQGSEKLFF.

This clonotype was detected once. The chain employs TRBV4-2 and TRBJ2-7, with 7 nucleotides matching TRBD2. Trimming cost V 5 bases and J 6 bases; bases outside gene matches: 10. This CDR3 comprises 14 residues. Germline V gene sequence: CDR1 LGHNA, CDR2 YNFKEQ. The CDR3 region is CASSSSQLASEQYF. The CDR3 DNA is TGTGCCAGCAGCTCTTCCCAACTAGCGAGCGAGCAGTACTTC.

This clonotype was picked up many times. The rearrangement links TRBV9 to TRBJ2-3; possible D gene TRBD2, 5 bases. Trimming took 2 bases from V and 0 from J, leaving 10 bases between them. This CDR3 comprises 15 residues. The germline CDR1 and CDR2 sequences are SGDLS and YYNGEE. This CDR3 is CASSVLAASTDTQYF. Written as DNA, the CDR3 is TGTGCCAGCAGCGTGCTAGCAGCTAGCACAGATACGCAGTATTTT.

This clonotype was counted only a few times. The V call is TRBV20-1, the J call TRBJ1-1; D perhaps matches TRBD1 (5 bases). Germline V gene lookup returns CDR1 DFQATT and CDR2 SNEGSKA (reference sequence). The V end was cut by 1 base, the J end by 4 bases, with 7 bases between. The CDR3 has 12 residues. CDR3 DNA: TGCAGTGCTAGAGGGGGCGGCACTGAAGCTTTCTTT. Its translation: CSARGGGTEAFF.